The 14 T cell receptor beta chains given below trace back to one sample, sequenced in a study of blood T cell repertoires in COVID-19. Measured with immunoSEQ multiplex PCR; TCRdb has only the in-frame clones, and not every one. This sample has hundreds of thousands of clones, with 80% to 90% found just once. Sequenced input: peripheral blood. These receptors all stem from a woman between 65 and 79 years old with acute or convalescent COVID-19.

The CDR3: CASSQTGSYGYTF. The CDR3 DNA follows: TGCGCCAGCAGCCAAACGGGTTCCTATGGCTACACCTTC. The V and J genes are TRBV4-3 and TRBJ1-2; D ambiguous. The germline gives CDR1 LGHNA, CDR2 YSLEER. The CDR3 is 13 residues long. V gave up 2 bases and J gave up 4 bases, with 8 bases separating them.

The gene calls are TRBV4-3 and TRBJ2-7; weak D call: TRBD1 (6 bases). The V gene's germline CDR1 is LGHNA and CDR2 YSLEER. Trimming pared 0 bases from V and 2 bases from J, leaving 11 bases between. The CDR3 consists of 15 residues. CDR3 sequence reads: CASSQDAQGAYEQYF. CDR3 DNA: TGCGCCAGCAGCCAAGATGCACAGGGCGCCTACGAGCAGTACTTC.

The chain combines TRBV27 with TRBJ1-2, with 10 nucleotides matching TRBD1. The length of the CDR3 is 14 residues. Germline trimming cut 3 bases from V and 8 bases from J; bases unmatched to any gene: 6. The germline gives CDR1 MNHEY, CDR2 SMNVEV (reference sequence). The DNA for the CDR3 is TGTGCCAGCAGTTTCGCCGGGACAGGGGAAGGCTACACCTTC. It encodes CASSFAGTGEGYTF.

V usage is TRBV19 and J usage is TRBJ1-2; possibly TRBD1 for D (5 bases). With 5 bases removed from V and 8 bases from J, the gap between germline ends came to 27 bases. The CDR3 has 17 residues. In germline, CDR1 is LNHDA, CDR2 SQIVND (reference sequence). The CDR3 loop is CASSSEVFARFAGGYTF. DNA for the CDR3: TGTGCCAGTAGTTCGGAAGTCTTTGCAAGATTCGCAGGGGGCTACACCTTC.

CDR3 residues: CASSQTGGTDTQYF. DNA for the CDR3: TGTGCCAGCAGCCAAACGGGAGGCACAGATACGCAGTATTTT. The J gene is TRBJ2-3, the V gene TRBV7-2, with D possibly TRBD2 on 6 matching bases. The length of the CDR3 is 14 residues. V lost 5 bases, J lost 1 base, and 10 bases lay in between. Germline V gives CDR1 SGHTA, CDR2 FQGNSA.

The chain is built from TRBV12-3 or TRBV12-4 and TRBJ1-5; no firm D call. The germline V and J ends were trimmed by 4 bases and 12 bases, with 13 bases remaining between them. The CDR3 length is 12 residues. The CDR3 spells CASSSALLNQHF. The CDR3, as DNA: TGTGCCAGCAGTTCCGCCTTACTCAACCAGCATTTT.

This chain links TRBV18 with TRBJ1-4; 9 bases line up with TRBD1. With 2 bases clipped from V and 13 bases from J, the junction kept 14 bases outside the gene matches. Germline V gene sequence: CDR1 KGHSH, CDR2 LQKENI. The CDR3 has 16 amino acids. CDR3 nucleotides: TGTGCCAGCTCACCAGAATCCGGGACAGGGCCCGTGAGACTGTTTTTT. Its protein product is CASSPESGTGPVRLFF.

The gene calls are TRBV2 and TRBJ1-2; 9 nucleotides line up with TRBD1. CDR1 and CDR2 (germline): SNHLY, FYNNEI. V lost 3 bases to trimming and J lost 3 bases; unmatched junction nucleotides: 5. The CDR3 extends over 15 amino acids. The CDR3 nucleotides are TGTGCCAGCAGTGATAGGAACAGGGGGCACTATGGCTACACCTTC. Protein: CASSDRNRGHYGYTF.

The chain carries TRBV28 and TRBJ1-6, with D unresolved. V was cut by 1 base and J by 13 bases, with 11 bases left in between. The CDR3 runs 13 residues. Germline V gene lookup returns CDR1 MDHEN and CDR2 SYDVKM. The CDR3 spells CASSLYAKPPLHF. As DNA, the CDR3 is TGTGCCAGCAGTTTATACGCCAAGCCGCCCCTCCACTTT.

This chain connects TRBV6-5 to TRBJ1-2, with 9 bases aligning to TRBD1. Germline-derived CDR1 and CDR2 are MNHEY and SVGAGI. CDR3 size: 15 residues. Trimming cost V 6 bases and J 6 bases; bases outside gene matches: 11. CDR3 sequence reads: CASRIGTGSFHGYTF. The CDR3 DNA reads as TGTGCCAGCAGGATTGGGACAGGGTCCTTCCATGGCTACACCTTC.

The V call is TRBV19, the J call TRBJ1-2; D gene unclear. The ends were cut back, 4 bases at V and 1 base at J, with 16 bases in the middle. The CDR3 sequence is 16 residues long. Looked up from germline, CDR1 is LNHDA and CDR2 is SQIVND (reference sequence). For the CDR3, the DNA is TGTGCCAGTAGTACAAATTTTCAGGTTTTTAACTATGGCTACACCTTC. It codes for CASSTNFQVFNYGYTF.

J is TRBJ2-2 and V is TRBV4-2; 13 bases are shared with TRBD2. The CDR3 is made up of 17 amino acids. The germline CDR1 and CDR2 sequences are LGHNA and YNFKEQ. J lost 1 base, V lost 1 base, and 0 bases had no gene match. CDR3 region: CASSQGLAGGNTGELFF. For the CDR3, the DNA is TGTGCCAGCAGCCAAGGACTAGCGGGGGGGAACACCGGGGAGCTGTTTTTT.

The genes are TRBV5-1 and TRBJ2-1; 7 nucleotides align to TRBD1. CDR1 is SGHRS, CDR2 YFSETQ, per germline. CDR3 length: 16 amino acids. V lost 0 bases and J lost 4; bases outside the gene matches: 7. This CDR3 reads CASSLEVGDRYNEQFF. CDR3 sequence (DNA): TGCGCCAGCAGCTTGGAGGTGGGGGACAGATACAATGAGCAGTTCTTC. The full variable domain, its missing parts supplied by reference TRBV5-1 and TRBJ2-1, is KAGVTQTPRYLIKTRGQQVTLSCSPISGHRSVSWYQQTPGQGLQFLFEYFSETQRNKGNFPGRFSGRQFSNSRSEMNVSTLELGDSALYLCASSLEVGDRYNEQFFGPGTRLTVL.

The table lists this clone with a count of one. The V gene is TRBV19, the J gene TRBJ1-6; 9 nucleotides agree with TRBD1. V lost 8 bases and J lost 10; bases outside the gene matches: 15. Germline V gene lookup returns CDR1 LNHDA and CDR2 SQIVND (reference sequence). The CDR3 sequence is 16 residues long. CDR3 loop: CASHTAGTGTRSPLHF. The CDR3 DNA reads as TGTGCCAGTCACACGGCCGGGACAGGGACTCGGTCACCCCTCCACTTT.